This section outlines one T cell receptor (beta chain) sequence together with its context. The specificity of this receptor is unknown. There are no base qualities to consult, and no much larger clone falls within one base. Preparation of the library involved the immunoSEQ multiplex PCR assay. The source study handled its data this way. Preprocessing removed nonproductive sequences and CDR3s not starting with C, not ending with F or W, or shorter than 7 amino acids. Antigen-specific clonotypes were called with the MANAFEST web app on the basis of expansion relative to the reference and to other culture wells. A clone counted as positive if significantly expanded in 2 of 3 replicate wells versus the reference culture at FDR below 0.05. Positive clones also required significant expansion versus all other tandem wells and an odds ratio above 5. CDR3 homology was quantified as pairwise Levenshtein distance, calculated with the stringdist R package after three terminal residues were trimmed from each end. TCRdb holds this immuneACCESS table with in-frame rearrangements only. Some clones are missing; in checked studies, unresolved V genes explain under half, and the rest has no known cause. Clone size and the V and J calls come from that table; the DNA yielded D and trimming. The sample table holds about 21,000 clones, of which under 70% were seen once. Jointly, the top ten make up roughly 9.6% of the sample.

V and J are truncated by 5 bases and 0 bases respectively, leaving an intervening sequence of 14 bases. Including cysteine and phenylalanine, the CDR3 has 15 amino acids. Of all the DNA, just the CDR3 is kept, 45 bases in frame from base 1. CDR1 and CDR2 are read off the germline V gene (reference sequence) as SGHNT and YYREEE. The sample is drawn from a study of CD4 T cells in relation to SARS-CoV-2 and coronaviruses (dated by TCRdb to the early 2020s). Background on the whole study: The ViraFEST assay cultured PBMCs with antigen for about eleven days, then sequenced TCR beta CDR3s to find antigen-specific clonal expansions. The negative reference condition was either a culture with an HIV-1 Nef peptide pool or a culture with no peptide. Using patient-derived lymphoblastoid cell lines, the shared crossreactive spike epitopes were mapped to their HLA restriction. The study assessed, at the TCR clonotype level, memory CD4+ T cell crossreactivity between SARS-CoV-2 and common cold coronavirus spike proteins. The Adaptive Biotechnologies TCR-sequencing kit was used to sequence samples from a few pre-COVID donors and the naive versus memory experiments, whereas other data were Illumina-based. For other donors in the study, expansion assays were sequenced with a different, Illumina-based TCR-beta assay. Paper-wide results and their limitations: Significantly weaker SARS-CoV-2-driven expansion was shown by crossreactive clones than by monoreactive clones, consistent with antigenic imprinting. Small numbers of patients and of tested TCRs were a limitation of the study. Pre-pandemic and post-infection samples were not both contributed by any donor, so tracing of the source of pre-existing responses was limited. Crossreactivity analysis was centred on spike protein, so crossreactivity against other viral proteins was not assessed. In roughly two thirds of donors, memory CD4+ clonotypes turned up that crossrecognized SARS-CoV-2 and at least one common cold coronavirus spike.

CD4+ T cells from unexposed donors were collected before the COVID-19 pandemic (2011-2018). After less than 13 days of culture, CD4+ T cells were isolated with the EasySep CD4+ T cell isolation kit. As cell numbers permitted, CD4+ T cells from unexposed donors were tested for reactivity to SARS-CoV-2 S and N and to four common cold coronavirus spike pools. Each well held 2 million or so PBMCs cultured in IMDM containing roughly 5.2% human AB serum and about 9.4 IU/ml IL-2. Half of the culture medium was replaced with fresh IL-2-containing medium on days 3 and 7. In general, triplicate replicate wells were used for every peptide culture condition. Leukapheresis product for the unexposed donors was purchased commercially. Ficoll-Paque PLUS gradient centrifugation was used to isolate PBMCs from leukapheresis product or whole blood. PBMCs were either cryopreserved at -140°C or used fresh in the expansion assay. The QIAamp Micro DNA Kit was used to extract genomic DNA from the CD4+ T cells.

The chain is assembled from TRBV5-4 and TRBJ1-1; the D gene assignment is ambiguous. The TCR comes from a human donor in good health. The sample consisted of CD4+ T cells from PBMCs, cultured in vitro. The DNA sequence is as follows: TGTGCCAGCAGTCCCGGGCCCCCTATGAACACTGAAGCTTTCTTT. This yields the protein CASSPGPPMNTEAFF.